A selection of T cell receptor beta chains follows, all from one sample in a study of T cells in Graves' hyperthyroidism and ophthalmopathy. TCRdb re-called the multiplex PCR reads with MiXCR, one entry per CDR3 protein. The profile shows a few hundred thousand distinct CDR3 sequences, about a fifth of them singletons. What was sequenced was blood. Every receptor here comes from a man aged 18 to 35 with Graves' ophthalmopathy. Each CDR3 is given without its conserved first and last residue.

TRBJ2-1,TRBV6-6,ASSYSTSGGFGNEQF
TRBJ2-5,TRBV5-1,ASSLWTNQETQY
TRBJ1-2,TRBV24-1,ATSDSPDRDRGYT
TRBJ1-1,TRBV27,ASREVQGVSTEAF
TRBJ2-6,TRBV2,ASSDPETGANVLT
TRBJ1-4,TRBV20-1,SGRGKEEKLF
TRBJ1-5,TRBV9,ASSPGGTNQPQH
TRBJ2-3,TRBV28,ASSFDTDTQY
TRBJ2-2,TRBV10-3,AISESKGGSTGELF
TRBJ1-1,TRBV3-1,ASSQDARNTEAF
TRBJ2-7,TRBV2,ASREGFNEQY
TRBJ1-2,TRBV10-3,AISETAGQGWAGYT
TRBJ1-2,TRBV4-1,ASSQDLEDFYGYT
TRBJ1-5,TRBV12-3/TRBV12-4,ASNTGTASNQPQH
TRBJ1-1,TRBV5-4,ASSQGGTENTEAF
TRBJ2-3,TRBV7-9,ASSLLQQSTDTQY
TRBJ1-2,TRBV6-5,ASSYSGEANYGYT
TRBJ1-2,TRBV19,ASSARQGAGGYT
TRBJ1-2,TRBV10-3,AIRSGTGNYGYT
TRBJ1-1,TRBV20-1,SAREGRGGDTEAF
TRBJ2-7,TRBV13,ASSTRGSGAYEQY
TRBJ2-1,TRBV5-1,ASSAGEPTYNEQF
TRBJ1-5,TRBV20-1,SAAGTGGGQPQH
TRBJ1-5,TRBV28,ASITGGLWSNQPQH
TRBJ2-7,TRBV7-9,ASSPLGWTGSGDEQY
TRBJ1-1,TRBV5-1,ASSWSRGRTEAF
TRBJ1-6,TRBV7-8,ASSPPLSPLH
TRBJ2-3,TRBV28,ASTTGGTSVSTDTQY
TRBJ1-1,TRBV18,ASSEGGVGNTEAF
TRBJ1-2,TRBV2,ASSAHRDRGPGSYGYT
TRBJ1-4,TRBV6-2/TRBV6-3,ASSYAGPGNEKLF
TRBJ2-7,TRBV7-2,ACSAAGQGAYEQY
TRBJ1-2,TRBV6-1,ASSGAGTNYGYT
TRBJ2-3,TRBV24-1,ATSEAGTDTQY
TRBJ2-1,TRBV10-1,ASSPGGGDPQEAYNEQF
TRBJ2-5,TRBV2,ASRVTGSETQY
TRBJ2-1,TRBV5-1,ASSLTWGASSYNEQF
TRBJ1-6,TRBV28,ASSLSVSYNSPLH
TRBJ1-1,TRBV7-3,ASSLNAGRAEAF
TRBJ2-3,TRBV19,ASRGDQKSTDTQY
TRBJ2-3,TRBV5-1,ASSLFRGGGQRDTQY
TRBJ2-3,TRBV15,ATSRIAGGGGDTQY
TRBJ1-6,TRBV9,ASSAERGSPLH
TRBJ2-3,TRBV12-3/TRBV12-4,ASWVGAGSTDTQY
TRBJ1-4,TRBV6-2/TRBV6-3,ASSRRGTDEKLF
TRBJ1-6,TRBV5-1,ASSLVSATGGSPLH
TRBJ1-6,TRBV3-1,ASSQDDSTATLSNSPLH
TRBJ2-5,TRBV12-3/TRBV12-4,ASSLRAEQETQY
TRBJ2-7,TRBV14,ASSHSPRTTGLHYEQY
TRBJ1-1,TRBV2,ASRPELPEAF
TRBJ2-3,TRBV6-5,ASSYSSGAGTDTQY
TRBJ1-3,TRBV6-6,ASSYSRERGNTIY
TRBJ1-5,TRBV19,ASSYSLSNQPQH
TRBJ2-1,TRBV12-3/TRBV12-4,ASSLVQGIGDNEQL